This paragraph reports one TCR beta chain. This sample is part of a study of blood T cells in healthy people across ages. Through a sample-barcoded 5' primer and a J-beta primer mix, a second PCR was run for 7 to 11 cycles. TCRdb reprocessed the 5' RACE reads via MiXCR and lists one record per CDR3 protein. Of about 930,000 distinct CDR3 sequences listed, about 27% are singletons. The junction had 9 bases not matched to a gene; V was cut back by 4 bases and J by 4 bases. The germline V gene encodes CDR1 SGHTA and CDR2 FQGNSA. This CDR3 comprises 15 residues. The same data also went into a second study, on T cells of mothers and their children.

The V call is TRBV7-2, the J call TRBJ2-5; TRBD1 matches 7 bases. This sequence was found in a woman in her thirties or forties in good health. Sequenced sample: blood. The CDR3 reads CASSYDRARGETQYF. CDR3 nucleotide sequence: TGTGCCAGCAGCTACGACAGGGCGAGGGGAGAGACCCAGTACTTC.